What follows are 14 T cell receptor beta chains derived from one specimen sequenced in a study of memory CD4+ T cells and cytomegalovirus serostatus. Using immunoSEQ multiplex PCR, the repertoire was profiled, and TCRdb retains in-frame clones only, with some absent. The sample has 70,000 or so clones; 78% are singletons. The sort gate was single viable CD3+CD4+CD8-CD45RO+ cells for memory CD4+ T cells. The sequencing sample was made of memory CD4+ T cells from blood. Receptors originate from an adult in good health and CMV-seropositive.

This clone was seen only a few times. The V and J genes are TRBV18 and TRBJ1-1, with 7 nucleotides matching TRBD1. The CDR3 length is 15 residues. V shed 5 bases and J 0 bases; nucleotides not matched to a gene: 6. Per the germline V gene, CDR1 is KGHSH and CDR2 is LQKENI. CDR3 in amino acids: CASSSTGQLNTEAFF. As DNA, the CDR3 is TGTGCCAGCTCATCCACGGGACAGCTGAACACTGAAGCTTTCTTT.

This chain uses TRBV11-3 with TRBJ1-1; D is undetermined. The germline V and J ends were trimmed by 3 bases and 5 bases, with 13 bases remaining between them. Germline V gene sequence: CDR1 SGHNT, CDR2 YENEEA. The CDR3 is 14 amino acids. CDR3 coding DNA: TGTGCCAGCAGCTTCGGTACCAGAGGGACTGAAGCTTTCTTT. Protein: CASSFGTRGTEAFF.

The chain has TRBV19 and TRBJ2-1; 8 nucleotides match TRBD2. The germline gives CDR1 LNHDA, CDR2 SQIVND (reference sequence). The CDR3 runs to 15 residues. The V segment lost 7 bases and the J segment 6 bases; nucleotides outside the gene matches: 11. The DNA for the CDR3 is TGTGCCAGTAAGCGGCGGGAGGAACGAGGCAATGAGCAGTTCTTC. Its translation is CASKRREERGNEQFF.

This clone was seen at least ten times. The V and J genes are TRBV7-9 and TRBJ1-3; D remains ambiguous. Germline loops: CDR1 SEHNR, CDR2 FQNEAQ (reference sequence). Between the trimmed V and J ends, which lost 2 bases and 4 bases, there was a span of 12 bases. This CDR3 contains 15 residues. The CDR3 spells CASSLKNVQGNTIYF. DNA of the CDR3: TGTGCCAGCAGCTTAAAAAATGTTCAGGGAAACACCATATATTTT.

This chain connects TRBV30 to TRBJ1-6; 9 nucleotides match TRBD1. CDR1 and CDR2 (germline): GTSNPN, SVGIG (reference sequence). The CDR3 spans 15 residues. V shed 4 bases and J 8 bases; nucleotides not matched to a gene: 9. The CDR3 nucleotides are TGTGCCTGGACCTTCCGGGACAGGGACCATTCACCCCTCCACTTT. Residues: CAWTFRDRDHSPLHF.

The chain has TRBV5-4 and TRBJ2-5; 8 bases line up with TRBD1. Trimming removed 4 bases from V and 12 bases from J; junction bases left unmatched: 17. Germline values: CDR1 SGHNT, CDR2 YYREEE (reference sequence). The CDR3 totals 15 residues. CDR3 bases: TGTGCCAGCAGCCCCCGACGGAATGACAGGGGCGATAAGTACTTC. Its translation: CASSPRRNDRGDKYF.

The chain is built from TRBV6-6 and TRBJ2-3; D is undetermined. Germline CDR1 MNHNY, CDR2 SVGAGI (reference sequence). Deletions cut 0 bases from V and 5 bases from J, with 9 bases between. The CDR3 length is 14 residues. The CDR3: CASSYSSGLDTQYF. In DNA form, the CDR3 reads TGTGCCAGCAGTTACTCATCCGGGTTAGATACGCAGTATTTT.

This clone was detected many times. The chain has TRBV2 and TRBJ1-1; D is unresolved. Trimming left V 6 bases short and J 4 bases short, with 12 bases between. This CDR3 has 13 amino acids. Germline-derived CDR1 and CDR2 are SNHLY and FYNNEI. For the CDR3, the DNA is TGTGCCAGCAGCCCGAATGTGGGCACTGAAGCTTTCTTT. Translation: CASSPNVGTEAFF.

In this sample, this clone turned up once. This sequence joins TRBV7-9 and TRBJ2-2; TRBD1 aligns across 10 bases. The length of the CDR3 is 14 residues. In germline, CDR1 is SEHNR, CDR2 FQNEAQ (reference sequence). V lost 11 bases and J lost 5; bases outside the gene matches: 8. As DNA, the CDR3 is TGTGCCCCCGGGGGGACAGGGGAAACCGGGGAGCTGTTTTTT. This gives the protein CAPGGTGETGELFF. Drawing the rest from reference TRBV7-9 and TRBJ2-2, the complete variable domain is DTGVSQNPRHKITKRGQNVTFRCDPISEHNRLYWYRQTLGQGPEFLTYFQNEAQLEKSRLLSDRFSAERPKGSFSTLEIQRTEQGDSAMYLCAPGGTGETGELFFGEGSRLTVL.

The chain couples TRBV14 to TRBJ1-6, with D possibly TRBD1 on 6 matching bases. The V and J ends lost 1 base and 10 bases respectively, with 14 bases between them. This CDR3 has 15 amino acids. Germline V gene sequence: CDR1 SGHDN, CDR2 FVKESK. CDR3 loop: CASSQGPRGTSPLHF. The DNA of the CDR3 is TGTGCCAGCAGCCAAGGACCCAGGGGTACCTCACCCCTCCACTTT.

This sequence joins TRBV7-2 and TRBJ1-1, with TRBD1 as a possible D gene (5 bases). V gave up 0 bases and J gave up 1 base, with 9 bases separating them. Per the germline V gene, CDR1 is SGHTA and CDR2 is FQGNSA. The CDR3 is 15 amino acids. CDR3 region: CASSLARQGNTEAFF. The CDR3 DNA is TGTGCCAGCAGCTTAGCGCGCCAGGGGAACACTGAAGCTTTCTTT.

V usage is TRBV30 and J usage is TRBJ1-4, with TRBD1 matching 7 bases. The CDR3 spans 14 residues. Germline V gene sequence: CDR1 GTSNPN, CDR2 SVGIG (reference sequence). J was trimmed by 6 bases and V by 7 bases; bases with no gene match: 11. CDR3 coding DNA: TGTGCCTACACCAAGACAGGGACCTATGAAAAACTGTTTTTT. Encoded protein: CAYTKTGTYEKLFF.

The genes are TRBV6-1 and TRBJ2-3; 7 nucleotides agree with TRBD1. The CDR3 has 15 residues. Per germline, CDR1 MNHNS and CDR2 SASEGT. V gave up 4 bases and J gave up 3 bases; unmatched junction bases: 7. DNA of the CDR3: TGTGCCAGCAGTGGACAGGGACGTGGAACAGATACGCAGTATTTT. This gives the protein CASSGQGRGTDTQYF.

The chain employs TRBV4-3 and TRBJ1-2; D call uncertain. The V gene lost 4 bases and the J gene lost 3 bases, with 18 bases spanning the gap. CDR1 is LGHNA and CDR2 is YSLEER in the germline V gene. This CDR3 region has 16 residues. The CDR3 sequence: CASSRSRGISYYGYTF. For the CDR3, the DNA is TGCGCCAGCAGCCGAAGCCGAGGGATCAGTTACTATGGCTACACCTTC.